The entry below gives a single T cell receptor (beta chain) sequence along with its context. This record belongs to a study of blood T cell repertoires in COVID-19. About the research overall: Both acute and convalescent COVID-19 samples were obtained from the United States, Italy and Spain. The cDNA or gDNA used as material had been derived from T cells, B-cell-depleted T cells, or PBMCs.

This CDR3 contains 16 residues. V shed 0 bases, J shed 4 bases, and the junction held 4 bases outside the gene matches. Germline-derived CDR1 and CDR2 are LGHNA and YSLEER. Original data processing: The authors estimated nucleated cell counts from reference gene primer amplification. The protocol was immunoSEQ multiplex PCR, while the TCRdb copy is restricted to in-frame clones and leaves out a portion. That table furnishes V, J and clone size, whereas the DNA furnished D and trimming. The sample lists about 270,000 clones, 70% to 90% occurring once. The chain employs TRBV4-3 and TRBJ1-4, with TRBD1 matching 8 bases. This clonotype was sampled from a woman in her 50s with acute or convalescent COVID-19. The sequenced material came from peripheral blood. The CDR3 here is CASSQEVRGHNEKLFF. The CDR3 DNA reads TGCGCCAGCAGCCAAGAAGTCAGGGGGCATAATGAAAAACTGTTTTTT.